This T cell receptor (beta chain) was found in a study of T cells in Graves' hyperthyroidism and ophthalmopathy. The hyperthyroidism patients had all been newly diagnosed, and their disease duration was under 2 months. Their ages ranged from 18 to 65 years. On the basis of clinical symptoms, serum thyroxine and TRAb, thyroid ultrasound and orbital computed tomography, diagnoses were made. Fresh peripheral blood, approximately 10 ml, was the source of the PBMCs. The CDR3 is 15 residues long. Trimming pared 0 bases from V and 1 base from J, leaving 9 bases between. The germline gives CDR1 LGHDT, CDR2 YNNKEL (reference sequence). This clonotype appeared many times. From RNA transcripts, TCR beta CDR3 regions were amplified. Primed by the HTBI set, a first-round RT-PCR was run on the TCR CDR3. TCRdb ran MiXCR on the multiplex PCR reads and lists one entry per CDR3 protein. The sample includes 500,000 to 650,000 distinct CDR3 sequences, 11% to 15% of them seen just once.

The sequenced material came from blood. The chain joins TRBV3-1 to TRBJ1-1, with D perhaps matching TRBD1 (5 bases). The receptor comes from a woman aged 40-49 years with Graves' hyperthyroidism. CDR3 bases: TGTGCCAGCAGCCAAGATCAGGGCAGGAACACTGAAGCTTTCTTT. Its translation: CASSQDQGRNTEAFF.